These 20 T cell receptor beta chains were sequenced from one sample in a study of T cells of healthy individuals. Each CDR3 protein gets one entry after TCRdb re-called the 5' RACE reads with MiXCR. The profile shows about 82,000 distinct CDR3 sequences, roughly 5% of them singletons. These receptors all stem from a female donor in good health.

There are many counts of this clonotype. The genes are TRBV7-9 and TRBJ2-1, with unresolved D. Trimming took off 3 bases at V and 4 bases at J, with 10 bases between the two ends. Looked up from germline, CDR1 is SEHNR and CDR2 is FQNEAQ (reference sequence). This CDR3 spans 14 amino acids. In DNA, the CDR3 is TGTGCCAGCAGCTTCGAGACCCGGTACAATGAGCAGTTCTTC. Translation: CASSFETRYNEQFF.

This clonotype was found many times. V gene TRBV5-1 combines with J gene TRBJ2-1; 10 positions match TRBD1. Germline V gives CDR1 SGHRS, CDR2 YFSETQ. The length of the CDR3 is 14 residues. Trimming took 4 bases from V and 9 from J; bases not matched to a gene: 7. Here the CDR3 reads CASSMGQGSGEQFF. The CDR3 DNA reads as TGCGCCAGCAGCATGGGACAGGGGAGCGGTGAGCAGTTCTTC.

This clonotype occurred many times. The rearrangement joins TRBV7-2 to TRBJ2-7; a weak D match, TRBD2 (5 bases). This CDR3 has 14 residues. The germline V gene encodes CDR1 SGHTA and CDR2 FQGNSA. Trimming stripped 5 bases from V and 2 bases from J, with 13 bases between. The CDR3, as DNA: TGTGCCAGCAGCCCCGGGGTTCCGCCCTACGAGCAGTACTTC. Amino acid sequence: CASSPGVPPYEQYF.

This clonotype was picked up many times. CDR3 sequence: CASSYGRNYGYTF. The CDR3 DNA follows: TGCGCCAGCAGCTATGGACGGAACTATGGCTACACCTTC. The chain recombines TRBV5-1 with TRBJ1-2; D gene ambiguous. V was shortened by 3 bases and J by 2 bases, with 8 bases between the two germline ends. CDR3 size: 13 residues. Germline V gene sequence: CDR1 SGHRS, CDR2 YFSETQ.

This clonotype was recorded at least ten times. This chain joins TRBV27 and TRBJ2-1; 8 nucleotides agree with TRBD2. The V gene end was trimmed by 5 bases and the J gene end by 5 bases; junction bases not matched to a gene: 8. The CDR3 is 15 residues long. Germline CDR1 is MNHEY and CDR2 is SMNVEV (reference sequence). The CDR3 nucleotides read TGTGCCAGCAGTCCTCGTAGCGGGACGAACAATGAGCAGTTCTTC. Translated: CASSPRSGTNNEQFF.

The chain uses TRBV28 and TRBJ1-4, with D perhaps TRBD1 (5 bases). The germline V and J ends were trimmed by 5 bases and 6 bases, with 16 bases remaining between them. The germline gives CDR1 MDHEN, CDR2 SYDVKM. The CDR3 is made up of 15 amino acids. The CDR3 DNA reads as TGTGCCAGCAGTGTCGACAGCCGTCTTTATGAAAAACTGTTTTTT. Its protein product is CASSVDSRLYEKLFF. The whole variable domain, remainder taken from reference TRBV28 and TRBJ1-4, is DVKVTQSSRYLVKRTGEKVFLECVQDMDHENMFWYRQDPGLGLRLIYFSYDVKMKEKGDIPEGYSVSREKKERFSLILESASTNQTSMYLCASSVDSRLYEKLFFGSGTQLSVL.

For this clonotype: A much larger clonotype is one base distant, so this may be a read error. The CDR3 bases are TGTGTCAGCAGTGAGGGGTCTGAGAGCTCCTACAATGAGCAGTTCTTC. This translates into CVSSEGSESSYNEQFF. The chain carries TRBV2 and TRBJ2-1; D possibly matches TRBD1 or TRBD2 (5 bases each). This CDR3 has 16 residues. CDR1 SNHLY and CDR2 FYNNEI come from the germline V gene.

There are many counts of this clonotype. This sequence joins TRBV3-1 and TRBJ1-4; D unclear. CDR3 length equals 14 residues. Germline V CDR1 and CDR2: LGHDT, YNNKEL (reference sequence). Deletions cut 6 bases from V and 0 bases from J, with 8 bases between. The CDR3 region has the DNA TGTGCCAGCAGTTTGCGTGCAACTAATGAAAAACTGTTTTTT. This translates into CASSLRATNEKLFF.

The V call is TRBV4-3, the J call TRBJ1-6; D not resolved. Germline V CDR1 and CDR2: LGHNA, YSLEER. V lost 2 bases to trimming and J lost 7 bases, with 15 bases between them. The CDR3 runs to 16 residues. The CDR3 DNA is TGCGCCAGCAGCCAACGGGGATTCACGGGGAATTCACCCCTCCACTTT. Amino acids: CASSQRGFTGNSPLHF.

This clonotype came up many times. CDR3 residues: CACSVGGATEAFF. DNA of the CDR3: TGTGCCTGCTCTGTCGGGGGTGCGACTGAAGCTTTCTTT. The genes are TRBV30 and TRBJ1-1, with D possibly matching TRBD1 (5 bases). Germline V gene sequence: CDR1 GTSNPN, CDR2 SVGIG (reference sequence). Trimming removed 6 bases from V and 5 bases from J, with 16 bases in between. CDR3 length equals 13 residues.

This clonotype showed up many times. The chain couples TRBV7-9 to TRBJ2-3; 9 bases match TRBD2. After removal of 5 bases from V and 2 bases from J, the junction contained 14 bases not matched to a gene. Germline loops: CDR1 SEHNR, CDR2 FQNEAQ (reference sequence). The CDR3 contains 18 residues. This CDR3 reads CASSPHVDSGRNTDTQYF. CDR3 nucleotide sequence: TGTGCCAGCAGCCCCCACGTCGATAGCGGGAGAAACACAGATACGCAGTATTTT.

The table lists this clonotype with a few counts. The chain employs TRBV6-6 and TRBJ2-7, with D perhaps given as TRBD1 or TRBD2 (5 bases each). The CDR3 sequence is 13 residues long. From germline, CDR1 is MNHNY and CDR2 SVGAGI (reference sequence). The V gene lost 8 bases and the J gene lost 4 bases, with 15 bases spanning the gap. CDR3 sequence: CASGASGGYEQYF. In DNA form, the CDR3 reads TGTGCCAGCGGGGCAAGTGGAGGTTACGAGCAGTACTTC.

The V gene is TRBV30, the J gene TRBJ2-3, with D hard to call. The V gene's germline CDR1 is GTSNPN and CDR2 SVGIG (reference sequence). Trimming cost V 1 base and J 0 bases, with 8 bases left between them. This CDR3 is built from 14 residues. CDR3 DNA sequence: TGTGCCTGGAGTGAAGAACCGAGCACAGATACGCAGTATTTT. It is translated as CAWSEEPSTDTQYF.

This clonotype was counted at least ten times. The J gene is TRBJ2-2, the V gene TRBV24-1; D possibly corresponds to TRBD2 (5 bases). This CDR3 is built from 11 residues. Trimming cost V 9 bases and J 7 bases, with 8 bases left between them. The germline CDR1 and CDR2 sequences are KGHDR and SFDVKD. The CDR3 sequence is CATGRDGELFF. The CDR3 region has the DNA TGTGCCACCGGGAGAGACGGGGAGCTGTTTTTT.

At least ten counts were recorded for this clonotype. The chain is built from TRBV7-9 and TRBJ2-6, with 11 bases that match TRBD1. V was pared by 5 bases and J by 2 bases, with 17 bases of the junction left unmatched. The germline V gene has CDR1 SEHNR and CDR2 FQNEAQ (reference sequence). This CDR3 is 21 amino acids long. In DNA form, the CDR3 reads TGTGCCAGCAGCCCCTCGCCCGGGACAGGGGGTGAAACAGCTGGGGCCAACGTCCTGACTTTC. Translating gives CASSPSPGTGGETAGANVLTF.

This clonotype was detected many times. The rearrangement joins TRBV7-9 to TRBJ2-7; 7 bases fit TRBD2. The CDR3 length is 12 residues. J gave up 3 bases and V 5 bases, and 1 base lay outside the gene matches. CDR1 SEHNR and CDR2 FQNEAQ come from the germline V gene (reference sequence). This CDR3 reads CASSPGGYEQYF. The CDR3 bases are TGTGCCAGCAGCCCGGGAGGCTACGAGCAGTACTTC.

This clonotype was counted a few times. The chain has TRBV6-5 and TRBJ2-7; 10 nucleotides agree with TRBD1. There are 14 residues in the CDR3. V lost 5 bases, J lost 5 bases, and 6 bases stayed unmatched. CDR1 is MNHEY and CDR2 is SVGAGI in the germline V gene. In DNA, the CDR3 is TGTGCCAGCAGTCCGGACAGGGGGAGCAACGAGCAGTACTTC. This encodes CASSPDRGSNEQYF.

This clonotype was picked up many times. The chain uses TRBV13 and TRBJ1-2, with D possibly being TRBD1 (6 bases). Trimming removed 1 base from V and 1 base from J, with 10 bases in between. The CDR3 is 15 residues long. Germline values: CDR1 PRHDT, CDR2 FYEKMQ (reference sequence). The CDR3 bases are TGTGCCAGCAGCTTAGAGGAGGACAGTAACTATGGCTACACCTTC. The encoded protein is CASSLEEDSNYGYTF.

This clonotype was counted ten times or more. The chain employs TRBV4-3 and TRBJ1-2, with D perhaps matching TRBD1 (6 bases). Between the trimmed V and J ends, which lost 1 base and 0 bases, there was a span of 9 bases. The CDR3 covers 15 residues. Looked up from germline, CDR1 is LGHNA and CDR2 is YSLEER. CDR3 in amino acids: CASSQAQGPNYGYTF. CDR3 nucleotide sequence: TGCGCCAGCAGCCAAGCTCAGGGGCCTAACTATGGCTACACCTTC.

This chain joins TRBV5-4 and TRBJ2-1; D is perhaps TRBD1 or TRBD2 (6 bases each). V was shortened by 2 bases and J by 2 bases, with 14 bases between the two germline ends. This CDR3 is built from 16 residues. Germline V gives CDR1 SGHNT, CDR2 YYREEE (reference sequence). CDR3: CASSFGGTRTYNEQFF. DNA of the CDR3: TGTGCCAGCAGCTTTGGAGGGACAAGAACCTACAATGAGCAGTTCTTC. Variable domain in full (rest from reference TRBV5-4 and TRBJ2-1): ETGVTQSPTHLIKTRGQQVTLRCSSQSGHNTVSWYQQALGQGPQFIFQYYREEENGRGNFPPRFSGLQFPNYSSELNVNALELDDSALYLCASSFGGTRTYNEQFFGPGTRLTVL.